Presented here are 7 T cell receptor beta chains from one specimen sequenced in a study of T cell changes during pregnancy in multiple sclerosis. Sequencing was performed with immunoSEQ multiplex PCR; in TCRdb, only in-frame clones are kept and a portion is missing. The sample shows 75,000 to 90,000 clones, about 90% of them seen only once. Material: PBMCs, obtained in the first trimester of pregnancy. The receptors stem from a female donor in good health, serving as a control in a pregnancy study. Some clones in this sample may be carry-over from other donors' samples.

J is TRBJ2-7 and V is TRBV5-1; D might be TRBD1 (7 bases). The germline V and J ends were trimmed by 0 bases and 7 bases, with 14 bases remaining between them. The CDR3 covers 14 residues. Germline V gives CDR1 SGHRS, CDR2 YFSETQ. The CDR3 DNA reads TGCGCCAGCAGCTTGGGCAGGGGGGCGGAGGAGCAGTACTTC. Protein sequence: CASSLGRGAEEQYF. Full variable domain (rest looked up from reference TRBV5-1 and TRBJ2-7): KAGVTQTPRYLIKTRGQQVTLSCSPISGHRSVSWYQQTPGQGLQFLFEYFSETQRNKGNFPGRFSGRQFSNSRSEMNVSTLELGDSALYLCASSLGRGAEEQYFGPGTRLTVT.

V is TRBV5-6 and J is TRBJ1-6; 9 bases fit TRBD1. The CDR3 has 14 amino acids. V was pared by 5 bases and J by 8 bases, with 5 bases of the junction left unmatched. The germline gives CDR1 SGHDT, CDR2 YYEEEE. The CDR3 coding sequence is TGTGCCAGCAGTCCCGGGACAGGGTATTCACCCCTCCACTTT. As protein: CASSPGTGYSPLHF.

The chain joins TRBV7-9 to TRBJ1-4; 7 bases map to TRBD1. V was pared by 6 bases and J by 7 bases, with 11 bases of the junction left unmatched. The CDR3 totals 15 residues. Looked up from germline, CDR1 is SEHNR and CDR2 is FQNEAQ (reference sequence). In DNA, the CDR3 is TGTGCCAGCAGGCTCAGAAGACAGGGACCTGAAAAACTGTTTTTT. This translates into CASRLRRQGPEKLFF.

The chain is built from TRBV5-5 and TRBJ1-4; 9 positions match TRBD1. Trimming took 5 bases from V and 3 from J; bases not matched to a gene: 5. There are 15 residues in the CDR3. The germline V gene encodes CDR1 SGHKS and CDR2 YYEKEE (reference sequence). CDR3 loop: CASRQGAGANEKLFF. The CDR3, as DNA: TGTGCCAGCAGACAGGGGGCAGGGGCTAATGAAAAACTGTTTTTT.

The chain links TRBV19 to TRBJ2-2; tentative D call: TRBD1 (6 bases). This CDR3 has 18 amino acids. Trimming left V 3 bases short and J 4 bases short, with 21 bases between. Germline-derived CDR1 and CDR2 are LNHDA and SQIVND (reference sequence). DNA for the CDR3: TGTGCCAGTAGTATCGGGTCCAGGGGAGCCGGAGGCACCGGGGAGCTGTTTTTT. Translated: CASSIGSRGAGGTGELFF.

As DNA, the CDR3 is TGTGCCAGCAGCAAATCGGCACTAGCGGGATCCCACTTCGCCTACGAGCAGTACTTC. Translation: CASSKSALAGSHFAYEQYF. This chain connects TRBV21-1 to TRBJ2-7; the D call TRBD2 from the table was never checked on the DNA. TRBV21-1 is annotated as a pseudogene. The CDR3 has 19 amino acids.

J is TRBJ1-1 and V is TRBV6-4, with D perhaps matching TRBD1 (5 bases). V was cut by 3 bases and J by 7 bases, with 9 bases left in between. The CDR3 length is 12 residues. From germline, CDR1 is MRHNA and CDR2 SNTAGT. The chain's CDR3 is CASSEGRGEAFF. CDR3 coding DNA: TGTGCCAGCAGTGAAGGGAGGGGTGAAGCTTTCTTT.